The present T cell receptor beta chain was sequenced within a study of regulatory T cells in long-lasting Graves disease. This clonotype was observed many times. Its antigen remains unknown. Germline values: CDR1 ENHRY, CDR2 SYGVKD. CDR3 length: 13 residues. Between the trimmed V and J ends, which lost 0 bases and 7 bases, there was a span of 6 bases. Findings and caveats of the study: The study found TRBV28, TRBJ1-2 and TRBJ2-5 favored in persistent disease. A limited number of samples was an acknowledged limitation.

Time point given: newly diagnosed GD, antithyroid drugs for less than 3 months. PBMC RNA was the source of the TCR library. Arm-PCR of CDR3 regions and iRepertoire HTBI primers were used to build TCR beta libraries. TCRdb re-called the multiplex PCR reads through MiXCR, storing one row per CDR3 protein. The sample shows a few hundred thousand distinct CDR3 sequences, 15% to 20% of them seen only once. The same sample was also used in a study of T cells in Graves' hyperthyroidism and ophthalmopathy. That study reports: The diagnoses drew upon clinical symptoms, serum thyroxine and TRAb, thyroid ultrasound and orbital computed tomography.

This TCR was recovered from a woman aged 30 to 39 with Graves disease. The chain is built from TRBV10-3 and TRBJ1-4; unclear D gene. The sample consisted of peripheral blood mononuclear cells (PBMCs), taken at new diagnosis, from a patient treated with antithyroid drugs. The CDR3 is CAISESGIEKLFF. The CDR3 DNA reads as TGTGCCATCAGTGAGTCTGGGATTGAAAAACTGTTTTTT.